This paragraph reports one T cell receptor (beta chain). The target antigen is unknown. This may be a read error: a much more frequent sequence differs by one nucleotide. This record belongs to a study of T cells in Graves' hyperthyroidism and ophthalmopathy. General study results and limits: Separation of ophthalmopathy from stable hyperthyroidism was achieved by a 13 V-J model.

RNA transcripts yielded amplified TCR beta CDR3 regions. Initially, a first-round RT-PCR of the TCR CDR3 employed the HTBI primer set. TCRdb passed the multiplex PCR reads through MiXCR, listing each CDR3 protein once. This table has a few hundred thousand distinct CDR3 sequences, about 46% appearing once. The receptor's source is an adult woman with Graves' disease, either hyperthyroidism or ophthalmopathy (not recorded which). Sample: peripheral blood or thyroid tissue (not recorded which).

The CDR3 protein is CASSHVPMNTEAFF. The CDR3 bases are TGCGCCAGCAGCCATGTGCCCATGAACACTGAAGCTTTCTTT. V and J are TRBV4-1 and TRBJ1-1; D gene uncertain. From germline, CDR1 is MGHRA and CDR2 YSYEKL. The V gene lost 3 bases and the J gene lost 0 bases, with 8 bases spanning the gap. This CDR3 comprises 14 residues.